These T cell receptor beta chains were read from a single sample in a study of blood T cell repertoires in COVID-19. Sequenced by immunoSEQ multiplex PCR; TCRdb stores in-frame clones only, minus some. The table lists approximately 15,000 clones, more than 75% of them singletons. The source material was peripheral blood. All receptors come from a man in his fifties or sixties with active or convalescent COVID-19. The CDR3 runs from the conserved cysteine through the conserved F or W. A D gene is named only where the DNA matches it firmly. Clone size is stated in some rows and not others, as once, few, many or a class when expanded.

D	size	V	J	CDR3	DNA
NA	NA	TRBV19	TRBJ1-4	CASSLRQETNEKLFF	TGTGCCAGTAGTCTCCGACAGGAAACTAATGAAAAACTGTTTTTT
NA	NA	TRBV28	TRBJ1-2	CASSTQYGYTF	TGTGCCAGCAGCACACAGTATGGCTACACCTTC
NA	NA	TRBV5-1	TRBJ2-5	CASSLEAQETQYF	TGCGCCAGCAGCTTGGAAGCCCAAGAGACCCAGTACTTC
NA	NA	TRBV12-3/TRBV12-4	TRBJ1-1	CASSLARVAEAFF	TGTGCCAGCAGTTTAGCGCGGGTCGCTGAAGCTTTCTTT
TRBD1	NA	TRBV29-1	TRBJ1-2	CSVRTGDNGYTF	TGCAGCGTCAGGACAGGAGATAATGGCTACACCTTC
TRBD2	NA	TRBV6-5	TRBJ2-3	CASNLAGGTDTQYF	TGTGCCAGCAACCTAGCGGGGGGAACAGATACGCAGTATTTT
TRBD1	NA	TRBV30	TRBJ1-5	CAWSTGSGQPQHF	TGTGCCTGGTCGACAGGGTCGGGTCAGCCCCAGCATTTT
NA	NA	TRBV14	TRBJ2-6	CASSRRSGANVLTF	TGTGCCAGCAGTCGCCGGTCTGGGGCCAACGTCCTGACTTTC
TRBD2	NA	TRBV5-1	TRBJ2-1	CASTSGRDNEQFF	TGCGCCAGCACTAGCGGGAGGGACAATGAGCAGTTCTTC
TRBD2	NA	TRBV7-6	TRBJ2-2	CASSPGSSGRANTGELFF	TGTGCCAGCAGCCCAGGCTCTAGCGGGAGAGCGAACACCGGGGAGCTGTTTTTT
TRBD2	NA	TRBV3-1/TRBV3-2	TRBJ2-7	CASSQLHAGLAEQYF	TGTGCCAGCAGCCAACTTCATGCAGGACTAGCCGAGCAGTACTTC
NA	NA	TRBV5-1	TRBJ1-2	CASSLAGLNNYGYTF	TGCGCCAGCAGCTTGGCCGGTCTGAATAACTATGGCTACACCTTC
TRBD1	once	TRBV5-1	TRBJ2-1	CASSFGQGADEQFF	TGCGCCAGCAGCTTCGGACAGGGGGCAGATGAGCAGTTCTTC
TRBD1	NA	TRBV9	TRBJ2-1	CASSVGVLAGGNEQFF	TGTGCCAGCAGCGTAGGGGTCCTAGCAGGGGGCAATGAGCAGTTCTTC
NA	NA	TRBV6-1	TRBJ2-1	CASSEPLKVNEQFF	TGTGCCAGCAGTGAACCCCTAAAAGTAAATGAGCAGTTCTTC
NA	medium-sized	TRBV5-6	TRBJ1-5	CASSLSPDQPQHF	TGTGCCAGCAGCTTGAGTCCGGATCAGCCCCAGCATTTT
TRBD1	NA	TRBV2	TRBJ2-3	CASRETGFNTDTQYF	TGTGCCAGCAGGGAGACAGGGTTTAACACAGATACGCAGTATTTT
NA	NA	TRBV5-1	TRBJ2-3	CASSPQVVRDTQYF	TGCGCCAGCAGCCCACAGGTGGTTAGGGATACGCAGTATTTT
TRBD2	NA	TRBV9	TRBJ2-1	CASSASGLAVSYNEQFF	TGTGCCAGCAGTGCATCAGGACTAGCGGTTTCCTACAATGAGCAGTTCTTC
TRBD1	NA	TRBV27	TRBJ2-1	CASKQGAYNEQFF	TGTGCCAGCAAACAGGGGGCTTACAATGAGCAGTTCTTC
TRBD1	once	TRBV5-1	TRBJ1-4	CASSLGQGGEKLFF	TGCGCCAGCAGCCTTGGACAGGGCGGAGAAAAACTGTTTTTT
NA	NA	TRBV11-2	TRBJ1-5	CASSLAQSGPQHF	TGTGCCAGCAGCTTAGCACAATCGGGTCCCCAGCATTTT
NA	NA	TRBV9	TRBJ1-4	CASSPTGTTNEKLFF	TGTGCCAGCAGCCCAACAGGGACAACTAATGAAAAACTGTTTTTT
NA	NA	TRBV2	TRBJ2-2	CASSAGTNTGELFF	TGTGCCAGCAGCGCGGGGACGAACACCGGGGAGCTGTTTTTT
TRBD1	once	TRBV4-1	TRBJ2-7	CASSSPGTGFYEQYF	TGCGCCAGCAGCAGCCCCGGGACAGGATTTTACGAGCAGTACTTC
TRBD2	NA	TRBV30	TRBJ2-1	CAWSVIAGLNEQFF	TGTGCCTGGAGTGTCATAGCGGGTTTGAATGAGCAGTTCTTC
NA	NA	TRBV9	TRBJ1-4	CASSVAQGSTNEKLFF	TGTGCCAGCAGCGTAGCTCAGGGCTCAACTAATGAAAAACTGTTTTTT